These 22 T cell receptor beta chains were sequenced from one sample in a study of blood T cell repertoires in COVID-19 (dated by TCRdb to 2020 to 2021). Library generation was performed with the immunoSEQ multiplex PCR assay. TCRdb limited this immuneACCESS table to in-frame rearrangements with V and J called. A share of clones is missing; checked studies link under half to unresolved V genes, and the rest is unexplained. For this sample the table gives tens of thousands of clones, of which roughly 92% were detected only once. Under 0.4% of the sample goes to the ten largest clones. The sample comprised peripheral blood. The receptors here all came from a man aged 50 or older with COVID-19, enrolled during active disease.

The chain links TRBV30 to TRBJ1-2; TRBD1 aligns across 11 bases. The V gene end was trimmed by 0 bases and the J gene end by 8 bases; junction bases not matched to a gene: 8. The germline V gene encodes CDR1 GTSNPN and CDR2 SVGIG (reference sequence). The CDR3 is 15 residues long. CDR3 nucleotides: TGTGCCTGGAGTGTACGGAGGACAGGGGGCGAAGGCTACACCTTC. Translating it yields CAWSVRRTGGEGYTF.

The genes are TRBV11-2 and TRBJ2-1, with a weak D call TRBD2 (6 bases). The length of the CDR3 is 14 residues. In germline, CDR1 is SGHAT, CDR2 FQNNGV. The V end lost 1 base, the J end lost 7 bases, and 11 bases lay between the germline ends. CDR3 nucleotide sequence: TGTGCCAGCAGCTTAGTTCGGGGGAGGAATGAGCAGTTCTTC. Translation: CASSLVRGRNEQFF. The full variable domain, with the rest looked up from reference TRBV11-2 and TRBJ2-1, is EAGVAQSPRYKIIEKRQSVAFWCNPISGHATLYWYQQILGQGPKLLIQFQNNGVVDDSQLPKDRFSAERLKGVDSTLKIQPAKLEDSAVYLCASSLVRGRNEQFFGPGTRLTVL.

V gene TRBV5-6 combines with J gene TRBJ2-7, with 10 nucleotides matching TRBD1. The CDR3 runs 14 residues. Trimming cost V 3 bases and J 4 bases; bases outside gene matches: 4. Germline lookup yields CDR1 SGHDT and CDR2 YYEEEE. Here the CDR3 reads CASSYGTGVYEQYF. In nucleotides, the CDR3 is TGTGCCAGCAGCTACGGGACAGGGGTTTACGAGCAGTACTTC.

CDR3 sequence reads: CASSLDGASNIQYF. CDR3 in DNA: TGTGCCAGCAGCTTAGATGGGGCCTCGAACATTCAGTACTTC. J is TRBJ2-4 and V is TRBV11-2, with D possibly matching TRBD1 (5 bases). CDR3 length equals 14 residues. V lost 0 bases and J lost 7, with 10 bases in between. Per germline, CDR1 SGHAT and CDR2 FQNNGV.

The chain recombines TRBV24-1 with TRBJ2-1; a possible D gene is TRBD2 (5 bases). Per the germline V gene, CDR1 is KGHDR and CDR2 is SFDVKD. The germline V and J ends were trimmed by 4 bases and 2 bases, with 14 bases remaining between them. The CDR3 is made up of 16 amino acids. CDR3 in DNA: TGTGCCACCAGTGACTCTAGCACTTTAGCCTACAATGAGCAGTTCTTC. Encoded protein: CATSDSSTLAYNEQFF.

This chain links TRBV27 with TRBJ2-2; D might be TRBD1 (5 bases). The CDR3 contains 14 residues. Trimming left V 1 base short and J 7 bases short, with 10 bases between. Germline V lookup: CDR1 MNHEY, CDR2 SMNVEV (reference sequence). The CDR3 coding sequence is TGTGCCAGCAGTTTATTAGGGGCGAACGGGGAGCTGTTTTTT. Protein product: CASSLLGANGELFF.

The CDR3 spells CASNLLGSSYEQYF. CDR3 nucleotides: TGTGCCAGCAACCTACTAGGGAGCTCCTACGAGCAGTACTTC. V is TRBV6-6 and J is TRBJ2-7; TRBD2 might be the D (5 bases). The CDR3 has 14 residues. With 7 bases removed from V and 0 bases from J, the gap between germline ends came to 13 bases. From germline, CDR1 is MNHNY and CDR2 SVGAGI (reference sequence).

This chain connects TRBV28 to TRBJ2-5; 12 bases are a match to TRBD2. This CDR3 contains 16 residues. The V gene end was trimmed by 6 bases and the J gene end by 5 bases; junction bases not matched to a gene: 10. Germline-derived CDR1 and CDR2 are MDHEN and SYDVKM. The CDR3 here is CASRSASGRARETQYF. The CDR3, as DNA: TGTGCCAGCAGGTCAGCTAGCGGGAGGGCCCGGGAGACCCAGTACTTC.

J is TRBJ2-1 and V is TRBV5-1, with 9 bases that match TRBD2. The CDR3 loop spans 17 amino acids. After removal of 0 bases from V and 6 bases from J, the junction contained 10 bases not matched to a gene. CDR1 and CDR2 from the germline V gene are SGHRS and YFSETQ. The chain's CDR3 is CASSLVPLAGEGNEQFF. In nucleotides, the CDR3 is TGCGCCAGCAGCTTGGTACCTTTAGCGGGAGAGGGCAATGAGCAGTTCTTC.

The chain couples TRBV19 to TRBJ1-1; D gene unclear. Germline CDR1 and CDR2: LNHDA and SQIVND (reference sequence). V was shortened by 0 bases and J by 4 bases, with 9 bases between the two germline ends. The CDR3 loop spans 14 amino acids. For the CDR3, the DNA is TGTGCCAGTAGTATAGATTTACAGCCCACTGAAGCTTTCTTT. It is translated as CASSIDLQPTEAFF.

The chain is built from TRBV4-1 and TRBJ2-1, with TRBD1 matching over 9 bases. CDR1 is MGHRA, CDR2 YSYEKL, per germline. V shed 1 base, J shed 13 bases, and the junction held 2 bases outside the gene matches. The length of the CDR3 is 12 residues. The CDR3 spells CASSQGDRDQFF. The DNA of the CDR3 is TGCGCCAGCAGCCAAGGGGACAGGGACCAGTTCTTC.

This rearrangement joins TRBV12-3 or TRBV12-4 to TRBJ1-1, with unresolved D. The CDR3 sequence is 13 residues long. Trimming removed 3 bases at V and 5 bases at J, with 10 bases between. This CDR3 is CASSFGSWTEAFF. The DNA for the CDR3 is TGTGCCAGCAGTTTCGGTTCATGGACTGAAGCTTTCTTT.

The rearrangement joins TRBV28 to TRBJ1-1; 7 bases are a match to TRBD1. This CDR3 has 13 residues. Germline V gene lookup returns CDR1 MDHEN and CDR2 SYDVKM. V was clipped by 8 bases and J by 5 bases; unmatched bases: 8. The CDR3 sequence: CASLRQGVTEAFF. CDR3 DNA sequence: TGTGCCAGCTTAAGGCAGGGGGTTACTGAAGCTTTCTTT.

This rearrangement joins TRBV27 to TRBJ1-4; TRBD1 might be the D (5 bases). The germline CDR1 and CDR2 sequences are MNHEY and SMNVEV (reference sequence). The CDR3 is made up of 12 amino acids. V shed 4 bases and J shed 10 bases, with 10 bases lying between them. Written as DNA, the CDR3 is TGTGCCAGCAGTTCGGACATCCGAAAACTGTTTTTT. The encoded protein is CASSSDIRKLFF. Variable domain in full (rest from reference TRBV27 and TRBJ1-4): EAQVTQNPRYLITVTGKKLTVTCSQNMNHEYMSWYRQDPGLGLRQIYYSMNVEVTDKGDVPEGYKVSRKEKRNFPLILESPSPNQTSLYFCASSSDIRKLFFGSGTQLSVL.

This chain links TRBV19 with TRBJ1-5, with TRBD1 matching over 7 bases. The CDR3 contains 15 residues. V was clipped by 5 bases and J by 3 bases; unmatched bases: 7. Germline CDR1 is LNHDA and CDR2 is SQIVND (reference sequence). This CDR3 reads CASSPGQAYNQPQHF. CDR3 nucleotides: TGTGCCAGTAGTCCCGGACAGGCCTACAATCAGCCCCAGCATTTT. Together with reference TRBV19 and TRBJ1-5, the CDR3 gives the full variable domain: DGGITQSPKYLFRKEGQNVTLSCEQNLNHDAMYWYRQDPGQGLRLIYYSQIVNDFQKGDIAEGYSVSREKKESFPLTVTSAQKNPTAFYLCASSPGQAYNQPQHFGDGTRLSIL.

This chain links TRBV28 with TRBJ2-5; D gene ambiguous. Looked up from germline, CDR1 is MDHEN and CDR2 is SYDVKM. Trimming took 6 bases from V and 1 from J, leaving 3 bases between them. The CDR3 runs 11 residues. The CDR3 coding sequence is TGTGCCAGCAGGGCCCAAGAGACCCAGTACTTC. Translating gives CASRAQETQYF.

The gene calls are TRBV29-1 and TRBJ2-3, with 16 bases fitting TRBD2. CDR1 SQVTM and CDR2 ANQGSEA come from the germline V gene. Trimming at V came to 0 bases and at J to 5 bases, leaving 5 bases not matched to a gene. This CDR3 region has 17 residues. The CDR3 reads CSVEDWGLAGGVDTQYF. Here the CDR3 DNA reads TGCAGCGTTGAAGATTGGGGACTAGCGGGAGGGGTAGATACGCAGTATTTT.

This clone was recorded only once. The CDR3, as DNA: TGTGCCAGCAGGAACAGGGGTCCCAATGAGCAGTTCTTC. Amino acid sequence: CASRNRGPNEQFF. The gene calls are TRBV6-5 and TRBJ2-1, with 7 bases that match TRBD1. Germline V gene lookup returns CDR1 MNHEY and CDR2 SVGAGI. This CDR3 contains 13 residues. Unmatched junction bases numbered 5, after V lost 6 bases and J lost 6 bases.

The rearrangement links TRBV7-6 to TRBJ2-3, with D maybe TRBD2 (5 bases). Looked up from germline, CDR1 is SGHVS and CDR2 is FNYEAQ. This CDR3 has 19 residues. V was clipped by 4 bases and J by 0 bases, with 23 bases between them. The CDR3 here is CASSSQRLHRTTSTDTQYF. The DNA of the CDR3 is TGTGCCAGCAGCTCCCAGCGACTACACCGGACGACTAGCACAGATACGCAGTATTTT.

V gene TRBV9 combines with J gene TRBJ2-3; 10 nucleotides line up with TRBD1. The CDR3 contains 14 residues. The ends lost 8 bases at V and 3 bases at J; junction bases unmatched: 6. Per the germline V gene, CDR1 is SGDLS and CDR2 is YYNGEE. The chain's CDR3 is CASTPGQGTDTQYF. The DNA for the CDR3 is TGTGCCAGTACCCCGGGACAGGGGACAGATACGCAGTATTTT. Full variable domain (rest looked up from reference TRBV9 and TRBJ2-3): DSGVTQTPKHLITATGQRVTLRCSPRSGDLSVYWYQQSLDQGLQFLIQYYNGEERAKGNILERFSAQQFPDLHSELNLSSLELGDSALYFCASTPGQGTDTQYFGPGTRLTVL.

The CDR3 reads CASSTSGRDGEQFF. The CDR3 DNA reads as TGTGCCAGCAGTACTAGCGGGAGGGACGGTGAGCAGTTCTTC. This sequence joins TRBV7-9 and TRBJ2-1, with 13 bases that match TRBD2. The germline V gene has CDR1 SEHNR and CDR2 FQNEAQ (reference sequence). This CDR3 region has 14 residues. Trimming took 6 bases from V and 9 from J; bases not matched to a gene: 5.

The chain couples TRBV29-1 to TRBJ1-5, with D maybe TRBD1 (5 bases). The CDR3 contains 12 residues. CDR1 is SQVTM and CDR2 is ANQGSEA in the germline V gene. Trimming removed 4 bases at V and 2 bases at J, with 6 bases between. The CDR3 DNA follows: TGCAGCGTTGTGACAGGCAATCAGCCCCAGCATTTT. Amino acid sequence: CSVVTGNQPQHF.